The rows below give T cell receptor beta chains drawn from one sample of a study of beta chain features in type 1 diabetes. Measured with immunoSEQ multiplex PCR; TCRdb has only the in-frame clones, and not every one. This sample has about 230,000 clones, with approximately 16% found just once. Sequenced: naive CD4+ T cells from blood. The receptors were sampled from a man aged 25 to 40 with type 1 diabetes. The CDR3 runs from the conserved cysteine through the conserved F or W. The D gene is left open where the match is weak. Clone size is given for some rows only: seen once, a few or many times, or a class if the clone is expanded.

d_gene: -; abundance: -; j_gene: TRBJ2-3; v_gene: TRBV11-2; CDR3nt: TGTGCCAGCTGCGCGTTCAGGGGAGATACGCAGTATTTT; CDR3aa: CASCAFRGDTQYF
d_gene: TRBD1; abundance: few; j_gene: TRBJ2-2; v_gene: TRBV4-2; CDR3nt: TGTGCCAGCAGCCAACCCAGACAGGGGTTGAGCACCGGGGAGCTGTTTTTT; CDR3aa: CASSQPRQGLSTGELFF
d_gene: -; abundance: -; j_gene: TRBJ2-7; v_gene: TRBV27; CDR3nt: TGTGCCAGCAGTCCTCAATGGGGCTCCTACGAGCAGTACTTC; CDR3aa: CASSPQWGSYEQYF
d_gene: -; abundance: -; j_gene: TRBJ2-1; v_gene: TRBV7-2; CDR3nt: TGTGCCAGCAGCTTAGCGGGAGTTCAGAATGAGCAGTTCTTC; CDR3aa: CASSLAGVQNEQFF
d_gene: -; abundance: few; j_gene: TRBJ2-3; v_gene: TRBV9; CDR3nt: TGTGCCAGCAGCCTAACAGATACGCAGTATTTT; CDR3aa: CASSLTDTQYF
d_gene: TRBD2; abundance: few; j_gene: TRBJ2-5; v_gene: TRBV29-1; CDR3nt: TGCAGCGTTGAAGTACAGAGCGGGAGGGCCACGGAGACCCAGTACTTC; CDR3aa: CSVEVQSGRATETQYF
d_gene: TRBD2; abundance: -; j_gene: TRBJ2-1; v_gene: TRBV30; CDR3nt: TGTGCCTGGAGTGTACTACTAGCGGGGGGCTACAATGAGCAGTTCTTC; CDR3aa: CAWSVLLAGGYNEQFF
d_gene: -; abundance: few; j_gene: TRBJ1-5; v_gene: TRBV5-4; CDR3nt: TGTGCCAGCAGCTTCGGAAACAATCAGCCCCAGCATTTT; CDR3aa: CASSFGNNQPQHF
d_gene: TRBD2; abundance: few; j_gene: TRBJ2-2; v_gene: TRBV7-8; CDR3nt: TGTGCCAGCAGTCACAGAGGGACTAGCGGGAGTACCGGGGAGCTGTTTTTT; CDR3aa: CASSHRGTSGSTGELFF
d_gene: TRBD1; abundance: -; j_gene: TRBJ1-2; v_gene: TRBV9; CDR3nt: TGTGCCAGCAGCGCGGGACAGGGAGGTGACTATGGCTACACCTTC; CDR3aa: CASSAGQGGDYGYTF
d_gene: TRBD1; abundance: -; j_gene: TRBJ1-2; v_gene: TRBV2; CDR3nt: TGTGCCAGCAGTGAAGGACAGGGTGGCTATGGCTACACCTTC; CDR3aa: CASSEGQGGYGYTF
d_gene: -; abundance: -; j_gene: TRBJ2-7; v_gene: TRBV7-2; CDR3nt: TGTGCCAGCAACCCACAGCGGACCTCCTACGAGCAGTACTTC; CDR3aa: CASNPQRTSYEQYF
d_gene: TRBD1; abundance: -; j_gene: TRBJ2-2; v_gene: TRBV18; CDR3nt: TGTGCCAGCTCAACAAGACAGGGTTCGAACACCGGGGAGCTGTTTTTT; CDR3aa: CASSTRQGSNTGELFF
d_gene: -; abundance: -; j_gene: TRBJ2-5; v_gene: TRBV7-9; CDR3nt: TGTGCCAGCAGCGAGCGGGACAGGACGAGTCTGACCCAGTACTTC; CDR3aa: CASSERDRTSLTQYF
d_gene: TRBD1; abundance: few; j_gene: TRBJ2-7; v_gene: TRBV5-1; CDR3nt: TGCGCCAGCAGCACGCCGGGACAGGGCGGCTCGGGGCAGTACTTC; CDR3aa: CASSTPGQGGSGQYF
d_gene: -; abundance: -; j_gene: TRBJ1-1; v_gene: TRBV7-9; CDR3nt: TGTGCCAGCAGGCACCCCGGGGAGAACACTGAAGCTTTCTTT; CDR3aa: CASRHPGENTEAFF
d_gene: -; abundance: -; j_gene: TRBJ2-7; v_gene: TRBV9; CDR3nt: TGTGCCAGCAGCGGAGGGTGGGGCCTACCACCTTACGAGCAGTACTTC; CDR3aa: CASSGGWGLPPYEQYF
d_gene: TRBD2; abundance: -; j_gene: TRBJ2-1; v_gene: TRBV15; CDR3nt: TGTGCCACCAGCAGAGGACTAGCGGGAACACCAACGAACAATGAGCAGTTCTTC; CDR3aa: CATSRGLAGTPTNNEQFF
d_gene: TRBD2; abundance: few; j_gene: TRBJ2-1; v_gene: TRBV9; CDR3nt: TGTGCCAGCAGCGTGCGATCTAGCGGACGATCCAATGAGCAGTTCTTC; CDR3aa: CASSVRSSGRSNEQFF
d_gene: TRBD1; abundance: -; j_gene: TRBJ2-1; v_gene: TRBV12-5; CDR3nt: TGTGCTAGTGGTTCGGACAGGGGAAGCAATGAGCAGTTCTTC; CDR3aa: CASGSDRGSNEQFF
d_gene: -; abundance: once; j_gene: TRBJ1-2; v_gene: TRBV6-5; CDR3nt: TGTGCCAGCAGTCAGCAGACCCGTGGGGGCTACACCTTC; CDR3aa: CASSQQTRGGYTF
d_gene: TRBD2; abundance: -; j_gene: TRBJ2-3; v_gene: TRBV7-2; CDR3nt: TGTGCCAGCAGCTCTCGGACTAGCGGGAGAACAGATACGCAGTATTTT; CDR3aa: CASSSRTSGRTDTQYF
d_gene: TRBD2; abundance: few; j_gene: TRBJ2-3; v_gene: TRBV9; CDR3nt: TGTGCCAGCAGCGCTTCTAGCGGGATGAGGACAGATACGCAGTATTTT; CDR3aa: CASSASSGMRTDTQYF
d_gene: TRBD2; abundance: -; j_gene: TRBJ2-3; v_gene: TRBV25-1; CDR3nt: TGTGCCAGCAGTGATCCCCACGTAGCGGGAGTAGATACGCAGTATTTT; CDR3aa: CASSDPHVAGVDTQYF
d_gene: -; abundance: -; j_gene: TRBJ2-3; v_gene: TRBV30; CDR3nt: TGTGCCTGGAGTGCGTACACAGATACGCAGTATTTT; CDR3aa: CAWSAYTDTQYF
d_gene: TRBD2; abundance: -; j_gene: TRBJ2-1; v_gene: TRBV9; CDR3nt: TGTGCCAGCAGCGAAACTGGACTAGCTTGGTTAGAGCAGTTCTTC; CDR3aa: CASSETGLAWLEQFF
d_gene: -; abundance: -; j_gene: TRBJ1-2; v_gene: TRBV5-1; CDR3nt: TGCGCCAGCAGCTCCAATACATGGCTGGGAGGCTACACCTTC; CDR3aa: CASSSNTWLGGYTF
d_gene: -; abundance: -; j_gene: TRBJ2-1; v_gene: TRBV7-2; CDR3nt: TGTGCCAGCAGCCGACGAAGCGGCGAGTACAATGAGCAGTTCTTC; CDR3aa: CASSRRSGEYNEQFF
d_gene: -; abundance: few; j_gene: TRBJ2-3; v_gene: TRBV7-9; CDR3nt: TGTGCCAGCACCCCATTCGGGGCAGATACGCAGTATTTT; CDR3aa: CASTPFGADTQYF
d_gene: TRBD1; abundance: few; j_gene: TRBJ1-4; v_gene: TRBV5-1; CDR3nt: TGCGCCAGCAGCGTAGTTCCAACAGGGGCGGCAACTAATGAAAAACTGTTTTTT; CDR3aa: CASSVVPTGAATNEKLFF
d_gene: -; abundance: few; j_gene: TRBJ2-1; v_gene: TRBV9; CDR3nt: TGTGCCAGCAGCGTAGCTAGCTGGAACAATGAGCAGTTCTTC; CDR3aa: CASSVASWNNEQFF
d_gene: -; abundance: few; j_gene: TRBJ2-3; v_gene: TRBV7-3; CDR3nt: TGTGCCAGCAGCTCCAGGGCCACAGATACGCAGTATTTT; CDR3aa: CASSSRATDTQYF
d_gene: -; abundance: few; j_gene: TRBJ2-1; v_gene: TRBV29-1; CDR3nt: TGCAGCGTTGAAGAGCAGTTCTTC; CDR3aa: CSVEEQFF
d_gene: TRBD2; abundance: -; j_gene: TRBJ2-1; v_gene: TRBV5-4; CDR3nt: TGTGCCAGCAGCTCCCTAGCGGGATACTACAATGAGCAGTTCTTC; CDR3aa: CASSSLAGYYNEQFF
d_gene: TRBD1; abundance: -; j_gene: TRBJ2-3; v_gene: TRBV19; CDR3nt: TGTGCCAGTAGTACCCCGGGACAGCCCACAGATACGCAGTATTTT; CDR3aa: CASSTPGQPTDTQYF
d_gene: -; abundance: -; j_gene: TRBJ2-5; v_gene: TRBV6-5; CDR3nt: TGTGCCAGCAGTTACGACGGTCGGGAGACCCAGTACTTC; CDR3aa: CASSYDGRETQYF